The entry that follows covers one T cell receptor (beta chain) sequence. The antigen is unknown. This sample is drawn from a study of cytomegalovirus exposure and HLA in healthy donors. Study-level points and caveats: Some segments of the V type, notably TRBV6-2 and TRBV6-3, were excluded as indistinguishable.

Germline V gene lookup returns CDR1 LGHNA and CDR2 YSLEER. This CDR3 is 15 amino acids long. The V gene lost 3 bases and the J gene lost 11 bases, with 20 bases spanning the gap. This PCR relied on a set of 60 Vbeta primers and 13 Jbeta primers. The repertoire was sequenced with immunoSEQ multiplex PCR; TCRdb's copy has only in-frame clones and lacks some. Among roughly 200,000 clones, 70% to 80% were seen once, and the ten largest hold roughly 4.5%. The receptor was isolated from a woman in her 30s in good health and CMV-seropositive. The chain recombines TRBV4-3 with TRBJ2-1, with a possible D match to TRBD1 (5 bases). The sequencing sample was made of PBMCs. This chain's CDR3 is CASSQTQGRDEKQFF. As DNA, the CDR3 is TGCGCCAGCAGCCAGACTCAGGGCCGTGACGAAAAGCAGTTCTTC.